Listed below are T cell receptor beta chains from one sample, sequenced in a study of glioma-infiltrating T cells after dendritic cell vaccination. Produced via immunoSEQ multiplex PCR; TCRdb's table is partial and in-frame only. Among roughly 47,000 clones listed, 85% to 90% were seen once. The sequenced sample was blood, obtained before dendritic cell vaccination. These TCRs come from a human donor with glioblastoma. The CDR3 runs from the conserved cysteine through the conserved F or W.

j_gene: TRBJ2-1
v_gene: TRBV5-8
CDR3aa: CASSYGDDGYNEQFF

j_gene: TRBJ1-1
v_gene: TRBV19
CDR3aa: CASSMRTGIGTEAFF

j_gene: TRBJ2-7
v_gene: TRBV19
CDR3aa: CASSPPGLAGSYEQYF

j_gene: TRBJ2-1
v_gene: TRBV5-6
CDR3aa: CASSEYRGGTYNEQFF

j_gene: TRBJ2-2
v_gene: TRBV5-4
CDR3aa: CASSTGQGYTGELFF

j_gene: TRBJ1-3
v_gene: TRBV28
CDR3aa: CASSSLQGSSGNTIYF

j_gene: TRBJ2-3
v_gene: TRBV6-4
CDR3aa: CASSDRGLAAADTQYF

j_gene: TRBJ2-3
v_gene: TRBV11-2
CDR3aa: CASSRGYTDTQYF

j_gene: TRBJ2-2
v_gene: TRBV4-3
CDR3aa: CASSHILSLGAGELFF

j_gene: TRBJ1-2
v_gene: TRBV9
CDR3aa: CASSGSGQGSWGHGYTF

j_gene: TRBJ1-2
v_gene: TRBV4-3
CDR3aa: CASSRGQGLYGYTF

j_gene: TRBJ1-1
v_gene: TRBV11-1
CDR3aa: CASSPHGQGKTEAFF

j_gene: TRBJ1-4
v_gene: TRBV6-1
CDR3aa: CASSSRTGNEKLFF

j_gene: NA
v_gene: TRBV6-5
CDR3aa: CASRSGHSYEQYF

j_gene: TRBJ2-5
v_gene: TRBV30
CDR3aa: CAWGKGQYQETQYF

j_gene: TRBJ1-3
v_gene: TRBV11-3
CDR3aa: CASSLAGIGNTIYF

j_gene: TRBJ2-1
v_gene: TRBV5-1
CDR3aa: CASSLARTSEYNEQFF

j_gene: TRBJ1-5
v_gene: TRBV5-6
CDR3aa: CASSLTRGNQPQHF

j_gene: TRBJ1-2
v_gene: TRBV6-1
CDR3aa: CASSELQGSSGYTF

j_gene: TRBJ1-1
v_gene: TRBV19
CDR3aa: CASSIKWTVPEAFF

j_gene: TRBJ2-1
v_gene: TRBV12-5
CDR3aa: CAGASGQYNEQFF

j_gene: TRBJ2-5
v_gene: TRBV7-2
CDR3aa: CASSLGSGGAGETQYF

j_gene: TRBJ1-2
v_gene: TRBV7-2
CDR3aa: CASSLSGAANYGYTF

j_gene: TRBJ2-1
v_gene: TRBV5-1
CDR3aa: CASSLVLAGGPLDEQFF

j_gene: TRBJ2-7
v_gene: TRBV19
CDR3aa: CASKDGTSLPYEQYF

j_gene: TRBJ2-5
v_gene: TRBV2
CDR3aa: CASSEQARASGRETQYF